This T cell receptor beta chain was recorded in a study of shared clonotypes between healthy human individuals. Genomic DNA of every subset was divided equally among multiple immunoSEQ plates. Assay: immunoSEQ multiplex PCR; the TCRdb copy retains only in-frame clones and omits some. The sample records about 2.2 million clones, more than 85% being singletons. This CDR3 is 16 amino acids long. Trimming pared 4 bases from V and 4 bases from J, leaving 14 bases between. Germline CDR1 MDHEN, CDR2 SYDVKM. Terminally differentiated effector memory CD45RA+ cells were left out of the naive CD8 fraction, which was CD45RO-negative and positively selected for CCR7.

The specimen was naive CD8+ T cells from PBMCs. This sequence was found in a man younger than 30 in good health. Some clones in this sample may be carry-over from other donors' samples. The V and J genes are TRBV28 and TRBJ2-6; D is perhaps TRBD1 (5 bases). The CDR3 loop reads CASSSPQGTGANVLTF. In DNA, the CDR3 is TGTGCCAGCAGTTCTCCCCAGGGAACGGGGGCCAACGTCCTGACTTTC.